The entry below describes one T cell receptor (beta chain). Its antigen is currently unknown. These data originate in a study of cytomegalovirus exposure and HLA in healthy donors. At the level of the study: Some 180 million T cells yielded 90 million to 130 million unique TCR beta sequences in earlier analysis.

CDR1 is MGHRA and CDR2 is YSYEKL in the germline V gene. This CDR3 contains 14 residues. J lost 1 base, V lost 6 bases, and 5 bases had no gene match. Study results and limitations: Previously analyzed data showed that most TCR beta V segments were productive at a frequency of about 87% or about 30%.

The primer mix had 60 Vbeta and 13 Jbeta primers. Libraries were prepared by immunoSEQ multiplex PCR; TCRdb keeps only in-frame clonotypes and omits some of them. Of about 200,000 clones listed, approximately 88% are singletons. This sequence was found in a boy aged 2 to 10 in good health and CMV-seronegative. Sequenced: PBMCs. This chain uses TRBV4-1 with TRBJ1-1; TRBD1 agrees at 7 bases. The CDR3 bases are TGCGCCAGCAGTTACAGGGGACCGAACACTGAAGCTTTCTTT. The encoded protein is CASSYRGPNTEAFF.